This T cell receptor beta chain was sequenced during a study of shared clonotypes between healthy human individuals. V shed 6 bases and J shed 7 bases, with 7 bases lying between them. The germline V gene encodes CDR1 MNHEY and CDR2 SVGAGI. The CDR3 covers 12 residues. Study results and caveats: What naive subsets generally showed was a larger estimated richness than memory subsets showed. Relative to clonotypes present in all four donors, those not shared had lower generation probabilities. About 5% of naive CD4 clonotypes were shared across a few donors.

Comments on this clone: Its matching antigen is unknown.

Splitting of each subset's genomic DNA was done evenly across several immunoSEQ plates. Assay: immunoSEQ multiplex PCR; the TCRdb copy retains only in-frame clones and omits some. The data show roughly 2.5 million clones, with more than 80% seen just once and over 0.12% held by the top ten. The V call is TRBV6-5, the J call TRBJ1-6; D gene uncertain. The sequence came from a young man in good health. What was sequenced was naive CD4+ T cells sorted from blood. The subset here: CD45RA+ positively selected. CDR3: CASRTINSPLHF. CDR3 in DNA: TGTGCCAGCAGGACTATAAATTCACCCCTCCACTTT.